This TCR beta chain came from a study of blood T cell repertoires in COVID-19. Study-wide context: Researchers got acute and convalescent COVID-19 samples from the United States, Italy and Spain.

This CDR3 has 17 amino acids. Germline lookup yields CDR1 MGHDK and CDR2 SYGVNS. V trimming: 2 bases; J trimming: 1 base; junction bases outside the gene matches: 3. Method: immunoSEQ multiplex PCR; TCRdb's copy keeps in-frame clones and lacks some. This sample has 350,000 to 450,000 clones, with 75% to 90% found just once. Sample: peripheral blood. This TCR derives from a woman aged 18-29 years with acute or convalescent COVID-19. The J gene is TRBJ1-4, the V gene TRBV25-1; TRBD1 matches 11 bases. The CDR3: CASSERTGGITNEKLFF. The CDR3 region has the DNA TGTGCCAGCAGTGAAAGGACAGGGGGCATAACTAATGAAAAACTGTTTTTT.